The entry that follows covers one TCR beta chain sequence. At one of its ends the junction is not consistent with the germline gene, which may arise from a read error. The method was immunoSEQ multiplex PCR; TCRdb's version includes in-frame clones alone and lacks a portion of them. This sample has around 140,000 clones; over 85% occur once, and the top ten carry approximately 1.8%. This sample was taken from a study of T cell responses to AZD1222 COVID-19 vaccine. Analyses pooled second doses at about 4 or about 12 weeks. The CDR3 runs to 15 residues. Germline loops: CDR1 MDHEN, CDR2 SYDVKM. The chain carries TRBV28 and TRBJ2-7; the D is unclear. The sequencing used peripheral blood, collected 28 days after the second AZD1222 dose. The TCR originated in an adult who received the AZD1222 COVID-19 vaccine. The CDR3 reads CASSPPESEFYLRHF. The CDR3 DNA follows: TGTGCCAGCAGCCCTCCCGAATCCGAATTCTACTTGCGGCACTTC.